This T cell receptor beta chain was captured in a study of identical twins. Study-level findings and limits: Alpha sequences out of frame and shared by twins had excess low generation probability. Insertions were fewer in abundant cord blood beta clonotypes, whereas memory repertoires showed none of this pattern.

A universal primer binding site was introduced by template switching. The final cDNA contained unique molecular identifiers. TCRdb passed the 5' RACE reads through MiXCR, listing each CDR3 protein once. Seen here are about 480,000 distinct CDR3 sequences, around 14% observed once, and the top ten hold around 0.48%. Concerning this clonotype itself: Its antigen is unidentified.

These sequences were also reported in another study, on yellow fever vaccine responses in identical twins.

The receptor comes from a woman aged 18-29 years in good health. The sequenced sample was CD4+ T cells sorted from blood.

CDR3 residues: CASSLRGQPSSGANVLTF. The CDR3 nucleotides are TGTGCCAGCAGTTTAAGAGGACAGCCGAGCTCTGGGGCCAACGTCCTGACTTTC. This chain links TRBV27 with TRBJ2-6; TRBD1 might be the D (6 bases). Germline CDR1 MNHEY, CDR2 SMNVEV (reference sequence). This CDR3 comprises 18 residues. V lost 2 bases to trimming and J lost 0 bases, with 14 bases between them.